A single TCR beta chain is shown here with its context. With 4 bases removed from V and 11 bases from J, the gap between germline ends came to 18 bases. The V gene's germline CDR1 is SGHRS and CDR2 YFSETQ. CDR3 length equals 14 residues. This specimen comes from a study of T cell changes during pregnancy in multiple sclerosis. The method was immunoSEQ multiplex PCR; TCRdb's version includes in-frame clones alone and lacks a portion of them. The table includes tens of thousands of clones, 90% detected once. The TCR was taken from a female donor in good health, enrolled as a control in a pregnancy study. The sequences come from peripheral blood, collected in the first trimester of pregnancy. This chain uses TRBV5-1 with TRBJ1-4; D unclear. The DNA for the CDR3 is TGCGCCAGCAGCCTCGGGAGGGAGGAAGGGAAACTGTTTTTT. It codes for CASSLGREEGKLFF.